Described below is a single T cell receptor (beta chain) sequence and its context. Its antigen is still unknown. This record comes from a study of graft-versus-host responses after intestinal transplantation. Study context: Multivisceral, liver-intestinal, or isolated intestinal transplants were given to recipients. All recipients got anti-thymocyte globulin induction, then tacrolimus and steroids for around three years. The study's findings and limits: Circulating GvH clone levels at their peak were associated with HvG declines (early post-transplant). The marrow of recipients harbored GvH clones, and ileum or blood showed some of them first.

Only in-frame clones appear in the TCRdb table, and some are missing; sequencing was by immunoSEQ multiplex PCR. The table shows 35,000 to 45,000 clones, with approximately 89% occurring only once. The V gene's germline CDR1 is LNHDA and CDR2 SQIVND (reference sequence). The CDR3 is made up of 14 amino acids. V dropped 6 bases and J dropped 3 bases, with 14 bases sitting between them. The clonotype was recovered from a human patient who received an intestinal transplant, so some T cells may come from the graft donor. The input for sequencing was PBMCs, taken roughly 270 days after transplant. This chain uses TRBV19 with TRBJ1-1; D may be TRBD1 (5 bases). DNA for the CDR3: TGTGCCAGTAGAAAGGGCGACAGATACACTGAAGCTTTCTTT. Residues: CASRKGDRYTEAFF.